This T cell receptor beta chain came from a study of blood T cell repertoires in COVID-19. Whole-study context: The United States, Italy and Spain provided the acute and convalescent COVID-19 samples.

Enrollees, about 18 to 89 years old, lived in about two dozen US areas. Cohort assignment relied on participant-reported clinical history. The CDR3 is 15 amino acids. CDR1 and CDR2 from the germline V gene are LGHDT and YNNKEL (reference sequence). With 5 bases clipped from V and 7 bases from J, the junction kept 11 bases outside the gene matches. Original analysis: Amplified reference gene primers provided the basis for estimating nucleated cell counts. TCRdb keeps only in-frame clones here, not all; method: immunoSEQ multiplex PCR. Clone size and V and J calls were adopted from that table, with D and trimming inferred from the DNA. The sample lists 300,000 to 350,000 clones; approximately 85% were seen once.

The receptor's source is a man aged 25-40 years who had recovered from COVID-19. The sequenced sample consisted of PBMCs or T cells enriched from blood (not recorded which). The chain has TRBV3-1 (or the pseudogene TRBV3-2) and TRBJ1-5, with 7 positions matching TRBD1. CDR3 sequence (DNA): TGTGCCAGCAGCACGGGATGGCAGGGGGGACAGCCCCAGCATTTT. This translates into CASSTGWQGGQPQHF.